The clone carrying this T cell receptor (beta chain) was detected once. These data belong to a study of cytomegalovirus exposure and HLA in healthy donors. In the PCR, 60 Vbeta and 13 Jbeta primers were used. Authors' analysis steps: In a later analysis, of tens of millions of unique beta chains, roughly 11 million appeared in at least two donors. This table comes from immunoSEQ multiplex PCR, and its TCRdb copy is limited to in-frame clones, with some not included. V and J calls and clone size come straight from that table; D and trimming were deduced from the DNA. The sample includes 120,000 to 150,000 clones, roughly four fifths of them seen just once. Among the donors, all were healthy bone marrow donors. The receptor was derived from a man younger than 35 in good health and CMV-seropositive. Source material: PBMCs.

The CDR3 DNA sequence: TGTGCCAGCAGCCTCTCGACTCCGCGCTCCTACGAGCAGTACTTC. Amino acid sequence: CASSLSTPRSYEQYF. The gene calls are TRBV27 and TRBJ2-7, with unresolved D. The V gene's germline CDR1 is MNHEY and CDR2 SMNVEV (reference sequence). This CDR3 spans 15 amino acids. V was clipped by 6 bases and J by 0 bases, with 15 bases between them.